Shown below are 31 T cell receptor beta chains from a single sample sequenced in a study of response to subunit inactivated influenza vaccine. TCRdb ran MiXCR on the RT-PCR reads and lists one entry per CDR3 protein. There are just over 300,000 distinct CDR3 sequences in the sample; around 22% occur only once, and approximately 10% lies in the top ten. The specimen was PBMCs from blood, collected approximately 20 months after vaccination. Source of these receptors: a man aged 50-75 years who received an inactivated influenza vaccine.

This clonotype was recorded a few times. J is TRBJ2-7 and V is TRBV28; possibly TRBD1 for D (7 bases). The CDR3 length is 14 residues. Trimming cost V 8 bases and J 0 bases, with 14 bases left between them. The germline V gene has CDR1 MDHEN and CDR2 SYDVKM. The CDR3 loop is CASGYRGGSYEQYF. The CDR3 nucleotides are TGTGCCAGCGGATACAGGGGAGGCTCCTACGAGCAGTACTTC.

This clonotype showed up just a few times. V is TRBV30 and J is TRBJ1-5, with TRBD1 matching over 8 bases. V was pared by 1 base and J by 4 bases, with 3 bases of the junction left unmatched. CDR3 length equals 14 residues. CDR1 is GTSNPN and CDR2 is SVGIG in the germline V gene (reference sequence). CDR3 nucleotides: TGTGCCTGGAGTGGCAGGGGGCGGAATCAGCCCCAGCATTTT. The encoded protein is CAWSGRGRNQPQHF.

This clonotype was seen more than once but under ten times. J is TRBJ2-1 and V is TRBV15; TRBD1 is a possible D gene (6 bases). Germline CDR1 and CDR2: LNHNV and YYDKDF (reference sequence). V was shortened by 1 base and J by 6 bases, with 19 bases between the two germline ends. The CDR3 has 17 amino acids. The CDR3, as DNA: TGTGCCACCAGCAGAGGCTTATTAGGGGGTAGTACCAATGAGCAGTTCTTC. Translated: CATSRGLLGGSTNEQFF.

This rearrangement joins TRBV4-2 to TRBJ1-2, with TRBD1 as a possible D gene (5 bases). V shed 4 bases and J shed 5 bases, with 23 bases lying between them. The CDR3 contains 17 residues. Germline-derived CDR1 and CDR2 are LGHNA and YNFKEQ. CDR3 sequence: CASSPTGGPREIYGYTF. CDR3 bases: TGTGCCAGCAGCCCAACGGGGGGACCCCGGGAGATATATGGCTACACCTTC.

This chain uses TRBV7-2 with TRBJ2-7; 14 bases line up with TRBD2. The CDR3 loop spans 16 amino acids. Unmatched junction bases numbered 6, after V lost 3 bases and J lost 5 bases. Germline V gives CDR1 SGHTA, CDR2 FQGNSA. The CDR3 is CASSLTSGRALHEQYF. The CDR3 DNA follows: TGTGCCAGCAGCTTGACTAGCGGGAGGGCCCTCCACGAGCAGTACTTC.

The V gene is TRBV11-2, the J gene TRBJ2-7; 8 nucleotides line up with TRBD2. The CDR3 runs 16 residues. Germline assignment: CDR1 SGHAT and CDR2 FQNNGV. The ends lost 0 bases at V and 6 bases at J; junction bases unmatched: 10. CDR3 sequence reads: CASSLDAGLGLTEQYF. For the CDR3, the DNA is TGTGCCAGCAGCTTAGACGCGGGACTAGGACTCACCGAGCAGTACTTC.

In this sample, this clonotype turned up many times. The genes are TRBV9 and TRBJ1-6; no clear D. The length of the CDR3 is 14 residues. V lost 3 bases to trimming and J lost 2 bases, with 6 bases between them. Germline CDR1 and CDR2: SGDLS and YYNGEE. CDR3 residues: CASSGGTYNSPLHF. The CDR3 DNA is TGTGCCAGCAGCGGGGGAACCTATAATTCACCCCTCCACTTT.

The V gene is TRBV28, the J gene TRBJ2-5; D gene unclear. Trimming left V 7 bases short and J 6 bases short, with 18 bases between. The CDR3 is made up of 14 amino acids. Germline lookup yields CDR1 MDHEN and CDR2 SYDVKM. Written as DNA, the CDR3 is TGTGCCAGCACCACCTCGGAGTTCAAGAAGACCCAGTACTTC. It encodes CASTTSEFKKTQYF.

This clonotype came up a few times. The chain couples TRBV15 to TRBJ2-4; D gene uncertain. The CDR3 sequence is 17 residues long. In germline, CDR1 is LNHNV, CDR2 YYDKDF (reference sequence). V lost 1 base, J lost 0 bases, and 13 bases lay in between. The DNA for the CDR3 is TGTGCCACCAGCAGAGGACCGATGAGCTTAGCCAAAAACATTCAGTACTTC. Translating gives CATSRGPMSLAKNIQYF.

This clonotype has more than one count but fewer than ten. This rearrangement joins TRBV29-1 to TRBJ1-1; D is possibly TRBD1 (5 bases). Per germline, CDR1 SQVTM and CDR2 ANQGSEA. V gave up 8 bases and J gave up 0 bases, with 13 bases separating them. This CDR3 has 13 amino acids. The chain's CDR3 is CSTQGALNTEAFF. The CDR3 coding sequence is TGCAGCACGCAAGGGGCGCTGAACACTGAAGCTTTCTTT.

The V call is TRBV5-1, the J call TRBJ1-2, with 7 bases lining up with TRBD1. Germline assignment: CDR1 SGHRS and CDR2 YFSETQ. The CDR3 totals 15 residues. After removal of 4 bases from V and 4 bases from J, the junction contained 10 bases not matched to a gene. The CDR3 bases are TGCGCCAGCAGCAACACTTTAGAGGGGGCCTATGGCTACACCTTC. This gives the protein CASSNTLEGAYGYTF.

The gene calls are TRBV3-1 and TRBJ2-1; D remains unclear. Trimming shortened V by 0 bases and J by 4 bases, and 10 bases separated the two germline ends. CDR3 size: 15 residues. The germline V gene has CDR1 LGHDT and CDR2 YNNKEL (reference sequence). The CDR3 region has the DNA TGTGCCAGCAGCCAAGATCCGGCTCGATACAATGAGCAGTTCTTC. Its translation: CASSQDPARYNEQFF.

This clonotype was observed a handful of times. V gene TRBV29-1 combines with J gene TRBJ1-4, with D perhaps TRBD1 (5 bases). The CDR3 spans 12 residues. Germline CDR1 SQVTM, CDR2 ANQGSEA. Trimming left V 7 bases short and J 4 bases short, with 10 bases between. CDR3: CSADQGNEKLFF. In nucleotides, the CDR3 is TGCAGCGCTGACCAGGGTAATGAAAAACTGTTTTTT.

This clonotype showed up just a few times. The J gene is TRBJ1-5, the V gene TRBV4-1; a weak D match, TRBD1 (5 bases). The CDR3 is made up of 15 amino acids. With 6 bases removed from V and 0 bases from J, the gap between germline ends came to 12 bases. The germline gives CDR1 MGHRA, CDR2 YSYEKL. CDR3 in DNA: TGCGCCAGCAGTTCGGCAGGGAATAGCAATCAGCCCCAGCATTTT. Protein sequence: CASSSAGNSNQPQHF.

This clonotype was counted only a few times. The J gene is TRBJ2-1, the V gene TRBV9; weak D call: TRBD2 (6 bases). Germline loops: CDR1 SGDLS, CDR2 YYNGEE. This CDR3 contains 16 residues. The V end lost 5 bases, the J end lost 4 bases, and 19 bases lay between the germline ends. CDR3 amino acids: CASSDSRDSGYNEQFF. CDR3 DNA: TGTGCCAGCAGTGACTCCCGGGACTCGGGTTACAATGAGCAGTTCTTC.

This clonotype was recorded at least ten times. V is TRBV4-3 and J is TRBJ2-5, with TRBD1 identical over 12 bases. Unmatched junction bases numbered 8, after V lost 4 bases and J lost 5 bases. Germline-derived CDR1 and CDR2 are LGHNA and YSLEER. The CDR3 is 16 residues long. The CDR3 spells CASSPQWDRGPETQYF. CDR3 DNA sequence: TGCGCCAGCAGCCCTCAGTGGGACAGGGGGCCGGAGACCCAGTACTTC.

This clonotype was seen only a few times. The rearrangement links TRBV25-1 to TRBJ1-1; D gene ambiguous. The CDR3 spans 13 residues. Germline CDR1 MGHDK, CDR2 SYGVNS. V dropped 6 bases and J dropped 1 base, with 9 bases sitting between them. The CDR3 bases are TGTGCCAGCAGACCCGGAGCGAACACTGAAGCTTTCTTT. It codes for CASRPGANTEAFF. Filled out from reference TRBV25-1 and TRBJ1-1, the complete variable domain reads EADIYQTPRYLVIGTGKKITLECSQTMGHDKMYWYQQDPGMELHLIHYSYGVNSTEKGDLSSESTVSRIRTEHFPLTLESARPSHTSQYLCASRPGANTEAFFGQGTRLTVV.

This clonotype was counted between two and nine times. The V and J genes are TRBV10-3 and TRBJ1-3; tentatively, D is TRBD1 (5 bases). This CDR3 has 14 residues. The germline V gene has CDR1 ENHRY and CDR2 SYGVKD. V dropped 7 bases and J dropped 1 base, with 11 bases sitting between them. CDR3 sequence: CAIKVQESGNTIYF. CDR3 coding DNA: TGTGCCATCAAGGTACAGGAGTCTGGAAACACCATATATTTT.

This clonotype showed up many times. The rearrangement uses TRBV20-1 and TRBJ1-1, with 8 bases identical to TRBD1. V was pared by 1 base and J by 2 bases, with 3 bases of the junction left unmatched. CDR3 length: 14 amino acids. CDR1 is DFQATT, CDR2 SNEGSKA, per germline (reference sequence). The CDR3 loop reads CSARVSGGNTEAFF. The CDR3 DNA reads as TGCAGTGCTAGAGTGTCAGGGGGCAACACTGAAGCTTTCTTT.

The chain recombines TRBV5-6 with TRBJ2-3; tentative D call: TRBD2 (5 bases). Trimming removed 1 base at V and 1 base at J, with 10 bases between. Germline CDR1 reads SGHDT; CDR2 reads YYEEEE. CDR3 size: 15 residues. In nucleotides, the CDR3 is TGTGCCAGCAGCTTGATCGGGGAGCGCACAGATACGCAGTATTTT. This sequence encodes CASSLIGERTDTQYF.

This chain connects TRBV29-1 to TRBJ2-7; 11 nucleotides agree with TRBD1. Germline V lookup: CDR1 SQVTM, CDR2 ANQGSEA. This CDR3 is 13 amino acids long. Trimming cost V 7 bases and J 4 bases; bases outside gene matches: 6. CDR3 region: CSAGQGVGYEQYF. The CDR3 DNA reads TGCAGCGCGGGACAGGGGGTTGGTTACGAGCAGTACTTC.

To note about this clonotype: This CDR3 fails to terminate in the conserved phenylalanine or tryptophan, so it likely reflects a read error. The genes are TRBV7-2 and TRBJ1-2; no definite D call. CDR1 and CDR2 (germline): SGHTA, FQGNSA. This CDR3 spans 14 amino acids. Trimming took 5 bases from V and 2 from J, leaving 12 bases between them. The CDR3: CASSTADPNYGYTY. CDR3 coding DNA: TGTGCCAGCAGCACCGCCGACCCAAACTATGGCTACACCTAC.

The chain has TRBV4-1 and TRBJ2-1; the D gene is possibly TRBD2 (5 bases). The CDR3 spans 16 residues. Germline V lookup: CDR1 MGHRA, CDR2 YSYEKL. Trimming took off 1 base at V and 0 bases at J, with 10 bases between the two ends. The CDR3 loop is CASSQGGYSSYNEQFF. The CDR3 region has the DNA TGCGCCAGCAGCCAAGGAGGGTACAGCTCCTACAATGAGCAGTTCTTC.

The genes are TRBV6-1 and TRBJ1-1; 7 positions agree with TRBD1. V dropped 6 bases and J dropped 2; count of bases not matched to a gene: 21. Per germline, CDR1 MNHNS and CDR2 SASEGT. This CDR3 has 19 residues. CDR3 in amino acids: CASRIQRGQVDVSNTEAFF. Here the CDR3 DNA reads TGTGCCAGCAGAATTCAAAGAGGACAGGTTGACGTTAGTAACACTGAAGCTTTCTTT.

This clonotype was counted a few times. The chain links TRBV7-9 to TRBJ1-4; tentatively, D is TRBD1 (6 bases). The ends were cut back, 2 bases at V and 8 bases at J, with 12 bases in the middle. Germline values: CDR1 SEHNR, CDR2 FQNEAQ (reference sequence). The CDR3 runs to 14 residues. The CDR3 nucleotides are TGTGCCAGCAGCTTAAGCAGGGGAAACGAAAAACTGTTTTTT. This codes for CASSLSRGNEKLFF.

This clonotype was seen more than once but under ten times. This chain uses TRBV10-1 with TRBJ2-1, with D possibly called TRBD1 or TRBD2 (6 bases each). The ends were cut back, 5 bases at V and 4 bases at J, with 18 bases in the middle. Per the germline V gene, CDR1 is WNHNN and CDR2 is SYGVQD (reference sequence). This CDR3 spans 16 amino acids. The CDR3: CASSPDSGARYNEQFF. Written as DNA, the CDR3 is TGCGCCAGCAGTCCCGATTCGGGGGCGCGATACAATGAGCAGTTCTTC.

The rearrangement uses TRBV20-1 and TRBJ2-3, with 10 positions matching TRBD2. Germline V gene lookup returns CDR1 DFQATT and CDR2 SNEGSKA (reference sequence). The CDR3 totals 16 residues. The junction had 9 bases not matched to a gene; V was cut back by 1 base and J by 5 bases. The CDR3 here is CSARVGTSGIQDTQYF. The CDR3 DNA is TGCAGTGCTAGAGTAGGCACTAGCGGGATTCAAGATACGCAGTATTTT.

The CDR3 region is CASSQRQGASTEAFF. CDR3 bases: TGTGCCAGCAGCCAACGACAGGGGGCGAGCACTGAAGCTTTCTTT. The chain joins TRBV4-2 to TRBJ1-1; 10 bases line up with TRBD1. J lost 4 bases, V lost 2 bases, and 4 bases had no gene match. Per germline, CDR1 LGHNA and CDR2 YNFKEQ. CDR3 length: 15 amino acids.

The chain recombines TRBV6-2 or TRBV6-3 with TRBJ2-1; tentatively, D is TRBD1 or TRBD2 (6 bases each). Germline-derived CDR1 and CDR2 are MNHEY and SVGEGT. V lost 8 bases and J 2 bases, leaving 16 bases between the germline ends. This CDR3 has 15 amino acids. The CDR3 DNA reads TGTGCCAGCTCCCACTGGGGGGACACCTACAATGAGCAGTTCTTC. Protein: CASSHWGDTYNEQFF.

This clonotype was counted only a few times. The CDR3 DNA is TGTGCCAGCAGCTCCCACCCGATTCGTGGCTACACCTTC. Translated, it gives CASSSHPIRGYTF. This chain links TRBV7-2 with TRBJ1-2; D gene unclear. The CDR3 has 13 residues. V lost 4 bases to trimming and J lost 7 bases, with 13 bases between them. From germline, CDR1 is SGHTA and CDR2 FQGNSA.

This chain links TRBV7-6 with TRBJ2-1, with D perhaps TRBD2 (6 bases). The ends were cut back, 4 bases at V and 8 bases at J, with 15 bases in the middle. CDR3 length: 14 residues. The germline V gene encodes CDR1 SGHVS and CDR2 FNYEAQ. The CDR3, as DNA: TGTGCCAGCAGCTCCGGGACTGGAACTTATGAGCAGTTCTTC. This translates into CASSSGTGTYEQFF.